The present entry profiles one TCR beta chain with its context. Its antigen remains unknown. This sample was included in a study of T cell repertoires and leukemia-associated antigens. MiXCR, applied by TCRdb to the 5' RACE reads, yields one record per CDR3 protein. The sample lists 13,000 to 15,000 distinct CDR3 sequences, roughly 38% occurring once. Trimming pared 0 bases from V and 2 bases from J, leaving 6 bases between. CDR1 is MGHRA, CDR2 YSYEKL, per germline. This CDR3 has 14 residues. Sequencing was performed on CD3+ T cells sorted from blood and cultured. The clonotype originates from a female donor in good health. This chain connects TRBV4-1 to TRBJ2-3; D uncertain. The CDR3 sequence is CASSQEGLTDTQYF. The CDR3 DNA reads as TGCGCCAGCAGCCAAGAAGGCCTCACAGATACGCAGTATTTT.